This T cell receptor (beta chain) was profiled in a study of T cells in women clearing cervical HPV infection. On the study more broadly: With HLA typing for only a few women, HLA confounding remains possible. Study conclusions and caveats: TRBV6-7 relative abundance averaged about 0.1% in cases and 0.15% to 0.2% in controls. Effector/memory and HPV-specific T cells were not isolated, and association timing is unknown.

Sequencing was performed with immunoSEQ multiplex PCR; in TCRdb, only in-frame clones are kept and a portion is missing. The sample holds roughly 30,000 clones. On this clone: Its antigen is unidentified. Read data end 3 residues before the CDR3 end; the end is taken from the germline J gene. The same CDR3 arises from other DNA sequences in this sample as well.

Germline V lookup: CDR1 LNHDA, CDR2 SQIVND (reference sequence). This CDR3 spans 16 amino acids. J lost 2 bases, V lost 5 bases, and 9 bases had no gene match. The specimen was blood buffy coat. The source is a woman between 18 and 75 years old with a cervical HPV16 infection that either progressed to CIN3+ or cleared (not recorded which). The rearrangement joins TRBV19 to TRBJ1-3; TRBD1 aligns across 7 bases. The CDR3 loop is CASSRPPGGTGNTIYF. The DNA read from the CDR3 is TGTGCCAGTAGTCGCCCGCCAGGGGGAACTGGAAACACC.